This T cell receptor beta chain was sequenced during a study of sequential checkpoint blockade in melanoma. The CDR3 is 15 amino acids. Looked up from germline, CDR1 is GTSNPN and CDR2 is SVGIG (reference sequence). V lost 0 bases to trimming and J lost 5 bases, with 15 bases between them. Treatment defined: randomized to nivolumab then ipilimumab (arm A) or the reverse (arm B). None of the patients previously received DNA-damaging chemotherapy. PBMC sorting kept live CD3+CD8+ cells without CD19 or CD56. Some clones are missing from TCRdb's copy, which holds only in-frame ones; the method was immunoSEQ multiplex PCR. The sample holds tens of thousands of clones, approximately 78% seen once.

The receptor's source is a human donor with melanoma. This specimen was CD8+ T cells sorted from blood (inferred from file names), taken from a patient given nivolumab and ipilimumab in sequence. The rearrangement links TRBV30 to TRBJ2-3; D possibly corresponds to TRBD2 (6 bases). CDR3 nucleotide sequence: TGTGCCTGGAGTGTTGGAGGGAGAGATATAGATACGCAGTATTTT. Translation: CAWSVGGRDIDTQYF.